Below are 11 T cell receptor beta chains sequenced from a single sample in a study of CD8 T cells in ankylosing spondylitis. MiXCR, run by TCRdb on the 5' RACE reads, gives a single entry per CDR3 protein. This table holds 350,000 or so distinct CDR3 sequences, 11% found once. Sequenced input: blood, either unsorted or a sorted T cell fraction (not recorded which). These TCRs come from a female donor with ankylosing spondylitis or in good health (not recorded which).

The table lists this clonotype with a few counts. The chain joins TRBV24-1 to TRBJ1-1, with 8 bases identical to TRBD1. The J segment lost 5 bases and the V segment lost 7 bases, leaving 8 bases of the junction unmatched. Germline V CDR1 and CDR2: KGHDR, SFDVKD. CDR3 length: 14 amino acids. The CDR3 spells CATRRTGMSTEAFF. The CDR3 DNA sequence: TGTGCCACCAGAAGGACAGGGATGAGTACTGAAGCTTTCTTT.

The chain joins TRBV29-1 to TRBJ1-4, with a weak D call TRBD1 (5 bases). The V end lost 4 bases, the J end lost 7 bases, and 13 bases lay between the germline ends. The CDR3 has 13 residues. CDR1 and CDR2 from the germline V gene are SQVTM and ANQGSEA. The DNA for the CDR3 is TGCAGCGTTGCTGGGCAGGGTGGTGAAAAACTGTTTTTT. Its translation: CSVAGQGGEKLFF.

With regard to this clonotype: With a much larger clone just one base away, this may be a read error. This chain links TRBV5-1 with TRBJ2-7; D unclear. V dropped 4 bases and J dropped 5 bases, with 19 bases sitting between them. Germline CDR1 is SGHRS and CDR2 is YFSETQ. This CDR3 comprises 15 residues. The CDR3 DNA is TGCGCCAGCAGCCCTTTGTCCCTAACGGGCCACGAGCAGTACTTC. This codes for CASSPLSLTGHEQYF. The whole variable domain, filled in from reference TRBV5-1 and TRBJ2-7, reads KAGVTQTPRYLIKTRGQQVTLSCSPISGHRSVSWYQQTPGQGLQFLFEYFSETQRNKGNFPGRFSGRQFSNSRSEMNVSTLELGDSALYLCASSPLSLTGHEQYFGPGTRLTVT.

The chain recombines TRBV6-6 with TRBJ2-7; possibly TRBD1 or TRBD2 for D (5 bases each). This CDR3 is built from 13 residues. V dropped 8 bases and J dropped 4 bases, with 15 bases sitting between them. Per the germline V gene, CDR1 is MNHNY and CDR2 is SVGAGI (reference sequence). The CDR3 protein is CASGDPPFYEQYF. The CDR3 DNA follows: TGTGCCAGCGGGGACCCCCCCTTTTACGAGCAGTACTTC.

The V call is TRBV30, the J call TRBJ2-1; TRBD2 matches 8 bases. The germline gives CDR1 GTSNPN, CDR2 SVGIG (reference sequence). J lost 4 bases, V lost 4 bases, and 15 bases had no gene match. CDR3 length equals 17 residues. The CDR3 DNA reads TGTGCCTGGACATTCTGGAGCACCCGGGGGGGATACAATGAGCAGTTCTTC. Amino acids: CAWTFWSTRGGYNEQFF.

The chain couples TRBV20-1 to TRBJ1-1; a possible D gene is TRBD1 (5 bases). Germline V lookup: CDR1 DFQATT, CDR2 SNEGSKA (reference sequence). V lost 7 bases to trimming and J lost 10 bases, with 22 bases between them. The CDR3 extends over 13 amino acids. CDR3 protein: CSVIRDEAWSAFF. The CDR3 DNA is TGCAGTGTTATTAGGGACGAAGCCTGGTCAGCTTTCTTT.

This clonotype was picked up many times. Relative to the germline gene, one junction end is altered; a read error may explain this. V is TRBV5-1 and J is TRBJ2-1; 10 nucleotides line up with TRBD2. The CDR3 length is 15 residues. CDR1 and CDR2 (germline): SGHRS, YFSETQ. The CDR3 protein is CASSLGLAKWNEQFF. CDR3 DNA: TGCGCCAGCAGTTTGGGACTAGCGAAGTGGAATGAGCAGTTCTTC.

A note on this clonotype: A much larger clone lies one base from this, so it may be a read error. This chain links TRBV28 with TRBJ2-7; D remains ambiguous. The CDR3 is made up of 11 amino acids. The germline V gene encodes CDR1 MDHEN and CDR2 SYDVKM. The DNA for the CDR3 is TGTGCCGGCAGTTCCCACTACGAGCAGTACTTC. It translates to CAGSSHYEQYF. Full variable domain (outside the CDR3, taken from reference TRBV28 and TRBJ2-7): DVKVTQSSRYLVKRTGEKVFLECVQDMDHENMFWYRQDPGLGLRLIYFSYDVKMKEKGDIPEGYSVSREKKERFSLILESASTNQTSMYLCAGSSHYEQYFGPGTRLTVT.

There are many counts of this clonotype. This chain connects TRBV12-3 or TRBV12-4 to TRBJ1-2; 10 bases agree with TRBD1. The CDR3 consists of 14 residues. The junction had 3 bases not matched to a gene; V was cut back by 7 bases and J by 1 base. For the CDR3, the DNA is TGTGCCAGCACCAGGACAGGGGGTAACTATGGCTACACCTTC. It translates to CASTRTGGNYGYTF.

The chain combines TRBV20-1 with TRBJ1-2, with 8 nucleotides matching TRBD1. After removal of 0 bases from V and 7 bases from J, the junction contained 1 base not matched to a gene. The V gene's germline CDR1 is DFQATT and CDR2 SNEGSKA (reference sequence). The CDR3 length is 12 residues. CDR3 nucleotides: TGCAGTGCTAGAGACAGGGGGCCTGGCTACACCTTC. Amino acid sequence: CSARDRGPGYTF.

At least ten counts were recorded for this clonotype. CDR3 nucleotides: TGTGCCAGCACCCTAGGGGTCAATCAGCCCCAGCATTTT. Residues: CASTLGVNQPQHF. This chain uses TRBV12-3 or TRBV12-4 with TRBJ1-5; the D gene is possibly TRBD1 (5 bases). There are 13 residues in the CDR3. The V and J ends lost 7 bases and 3 bases respectively, with 10 bases between them.